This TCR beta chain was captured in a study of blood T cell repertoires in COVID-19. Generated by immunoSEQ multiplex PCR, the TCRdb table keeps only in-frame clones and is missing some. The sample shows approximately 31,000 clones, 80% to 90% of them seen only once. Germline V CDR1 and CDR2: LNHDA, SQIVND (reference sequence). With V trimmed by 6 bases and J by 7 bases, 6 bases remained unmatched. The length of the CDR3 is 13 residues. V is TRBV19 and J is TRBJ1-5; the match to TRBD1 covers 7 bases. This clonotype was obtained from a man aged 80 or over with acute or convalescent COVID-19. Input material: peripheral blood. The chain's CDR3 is CASRNRGEQPQHF. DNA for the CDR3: TGTGCCAGTAGGAACAGGGGTGAACAGCCCCAGCATTTT.